This T cell receptor (beta chain) appears in the sequencing data of a study of beta chain features in type 1 diabetes. About the study: Regarding age, gender and cell yields, patients proved similar to healthy donors.

TCRB transcripts that were expressed got sequenced, as all of the isolated RNA had been reverse transcribed. Assay: immunoSEQ multiplex PCR; the TCRdb copy retains only in-frame clones and omits some. The table shows 810,000 or so clones, with roughly 17% occurring only once. Germline V lookup: CDR1 MDHEN, CDR2 SYDVKM. The CDR3 totals 16 residues. The V end was cut by 3 bases, the J end by 5 bases, with 19 bases between. Study conclusions and caveats: Relative to healthy donors, patients appeared to have naive, central memory and Treg TCRB repertoires that were more similar.

This clone was picked up a small number of times. Its cognate antigen is unknown. This clonotype was obtained from a woman aged 18-29 years in good health. The V and J genes are TRBV28 and TRBJ1-2; D might be TRBD1 (5 bases). The specimen was naive CD4+ T cells from blood. CDR3 residues: CASSFSDQGALYGYTF. The CDR3 nucleotides read TGTGCCAGCAGTTTTAGCGATCAGGGTGCTTTGTATGGCTACACCTTC.